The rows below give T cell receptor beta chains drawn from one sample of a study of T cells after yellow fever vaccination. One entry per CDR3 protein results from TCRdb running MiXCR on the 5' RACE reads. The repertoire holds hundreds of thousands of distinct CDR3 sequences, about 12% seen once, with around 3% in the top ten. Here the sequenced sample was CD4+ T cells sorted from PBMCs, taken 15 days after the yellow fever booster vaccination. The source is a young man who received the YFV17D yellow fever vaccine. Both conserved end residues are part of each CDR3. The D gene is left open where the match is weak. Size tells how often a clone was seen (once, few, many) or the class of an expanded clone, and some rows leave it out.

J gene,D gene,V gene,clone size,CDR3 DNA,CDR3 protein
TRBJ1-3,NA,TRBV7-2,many,TGTGCCAGCAGCTTAGCGGTCGGGGCGGGTGGAAACACCATATATTTT,CASSLAVGAGGNTIYF
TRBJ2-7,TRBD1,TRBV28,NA,TGTGCCAGCAGCTCGGGACAGGTTGACGAGCAGTACTTC,CASSSGQVDEQYF
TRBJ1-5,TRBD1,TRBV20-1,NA,TGCAGTGCTCTGGGACAGAGTTATAGCAATCAGCCCCAGCATTTT,CSALGQSYSNQPQHF
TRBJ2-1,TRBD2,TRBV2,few,TGTGCCAGCAGGATGGGACTAGCGGGGGACAATGAGCAGTTCTTC,CASRMGLAGDNEQFF
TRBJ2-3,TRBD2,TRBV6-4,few,TGTGCCAGCAGCGGAGTTTTCAATAGCGGGGGGACAGATACGCAGTATTTT,CASSGVFNSGGTDTQYF
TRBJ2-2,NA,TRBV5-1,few,TGCGCCAGCAGCTTGGTTCCCACCGGGGAGCTGTTTTTT,CASSLVPTGELFF
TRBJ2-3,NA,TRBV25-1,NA,TGTGCCAGCGGGGGGCTGACGGATACGCAGTATTTT,CASGGLTDTQYF
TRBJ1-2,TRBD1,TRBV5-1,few,TGCGCCAGCAGCTCATTAACAGGGGGCAATTGGTATGGCTACACCTTC,CASSSLTGGNWYGYTF
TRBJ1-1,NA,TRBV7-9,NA,TGTGCCAGCAGCGCTCAGGGGTTGACTGAAGCTTTCTTT,CASSAQGLTEAFF
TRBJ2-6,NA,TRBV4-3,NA,TGCGCCAGCAGCGCTATGGACATCTCTGGGGCCAACGTCCTGACTTTC,CASSAMDISGANVLTF
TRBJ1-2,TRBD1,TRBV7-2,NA,TGTGCCAGCAGCTCCTTTACAGGGGGCTTGAGCTACACCTTC,CASSSFTGGLSYTF
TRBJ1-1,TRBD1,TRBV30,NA,TGTGCCTGGAGTGTACTGACAGGGTCCTTGAAGGGGGCTTTCTTT,CAWSVLTGSLKGAFF
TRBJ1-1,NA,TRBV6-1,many,TGTGCCAGCAGTGAATTCGAGGGATTTGAAGCTTTCTTT,CASSEFEGFEAFF
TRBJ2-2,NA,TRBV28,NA,TGTGCCAGCAGTTTAGGCACACCGGGGGAGCTGTTTTTT,CASSLGTPGELFF
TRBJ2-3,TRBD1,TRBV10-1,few,TGCGCCAGCAGTGGGGGCGACAGGGGAGCCACAGATACGCAGTATTTT,CASSGGDRGATDTQYF
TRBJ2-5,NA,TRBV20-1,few,TGCAGTGCTAGCGTGGCAGAAGAGACCCAGTACTTC,CSASVAEETQYF
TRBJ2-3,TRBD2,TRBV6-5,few,TGTGCCAGCAGTCCCACTAGCGCCGCCACAGATACGCAGTATTTT,CASSPTSAATDTQYF
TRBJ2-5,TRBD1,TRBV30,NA,TGTGCCTGGTCAAGACAGGGACGAGAGACCCAGTACTTC,CAWSRQGRETQYF
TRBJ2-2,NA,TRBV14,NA,TGTGCCAGCAGCCATAGACCCGGACGAGTCAACACCGGGGAGCTGTTTTTT,CASSHRPGRVNTGELFF
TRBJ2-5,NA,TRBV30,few,TGTGCCTGGAGTGTTCAAGAGACCCAGTACTTC,CAWSVQETQYF
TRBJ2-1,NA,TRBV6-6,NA,TGTGCCAGCAGCCCCTTCGGTAACAATGAGCAGTTCTTC,CASSPFGNNEQFF
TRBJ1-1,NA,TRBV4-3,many,TGCGCCAGCAGCCAAGATCCCTCAGGGAACACTGAAGCTTTCTTT,CASSQDPSGNTEAFF
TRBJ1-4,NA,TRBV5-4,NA,TGTGCCAGCAGTTCGAGGACAGATTTTAATGAAAAACTGTTTTTT,CASSSRTDFNEKLFF
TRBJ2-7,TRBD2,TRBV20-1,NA,TGCAGTGCTAGAGATGGTAGCGGGGGGGCCTACGAGCAGTACTTC,CSARDGSGGAYEQYF
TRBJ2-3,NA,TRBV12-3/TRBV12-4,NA,TGTGCCAGCAGGCGCCGGGCCCGGGGGACCGATACGCAGTATTTT,CASRRRARGTDTQYF
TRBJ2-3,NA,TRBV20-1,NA,TGCAGTGCCAGGACGATGGGTACAGATACGCAGTATTTT,CSARTMGTDTQYF
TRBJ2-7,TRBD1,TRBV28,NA,TGTGCCAGCAGTTTAGTATTGACGGGGACAGCGTTC,CASSLVLTGTAF
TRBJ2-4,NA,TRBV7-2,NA,TGTGCCAGCAGCTTAGCGCTCCGGGTCTCCCAGTACTTC,CASSLALRVSQYF
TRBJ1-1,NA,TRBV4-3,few,TGCGCCAGCAGCCAAGAGAGGTCCCCAACTGAAGCTTTCTTT,CASSQERSPTEAFF
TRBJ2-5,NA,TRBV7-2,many,TGTGCCAGCGGCTGGGCAGGGTCGACTTTTGGGGAGACCCAGTACTTC,CASGWAGSTFGETQYF
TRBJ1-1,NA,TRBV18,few,TGTGCCAGCTCACCATCCGAGGGAAAGGCTGAAGCTTTCTTT,CASSPSEGKAEAFF
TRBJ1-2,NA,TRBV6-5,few,TGTGCCAGCAGTTACCCCGGAACGTATGGCTACACCTTC,CASSYPGTYGYTF
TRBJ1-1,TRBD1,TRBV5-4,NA,TGTGCCAGCAGCTCGGCGGACAGGGGACGGAACGCTTTCTTT,CASSSADRGRNAFF
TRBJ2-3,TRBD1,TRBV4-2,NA,TGTGCCAGCAGCCGGGGACAGGGGGGCGAAGATACGCAGTATTTT,CASSRGQGGEDTQYF
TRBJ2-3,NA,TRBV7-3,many,TGTGCCAGCAGCCCCGGGACTTACACAGATACGCAGTATTTT,CASSPGTYTDTQYF
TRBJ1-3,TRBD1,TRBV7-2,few,TGTGCCAGCAGCTTAGCCCGGACAGGACACTCTGGAAACACCATATATTTT,CASSLARTGHSGNTIYF
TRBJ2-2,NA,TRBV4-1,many,TGCGCCAGCAGCCAAGCGTCCACCGGGGAGCTGTTTTTT,CASSQASTGELFF
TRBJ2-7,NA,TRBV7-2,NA,TGTGCCAGCAGCTCAGGTTCCTACTCCTACGAGCAGTACTTC,CASSSGSYSYEQYF
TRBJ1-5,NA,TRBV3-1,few,TGTGCCAGCAGCCAAGGGTGGGTGCTTAGCAATCAGCCCCAGCATTTT,CASSQGWVLSNQPQHF
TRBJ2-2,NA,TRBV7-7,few,TGTGCTAGCAGCCGCGGGACAGCCGGGGAGCTGTTTTTT,CASSRGTAGELFF
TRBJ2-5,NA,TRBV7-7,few,TGTGCCAGCAGCTTAGGGTCGGCCGAGGAGACCCAGTACTTC,CASSLGSAEETQYF
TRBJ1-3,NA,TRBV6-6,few,TGTGCCAGCCAAAGGTCCCCCCTCACTCTCTATTTT,CASQRSPLTLYF
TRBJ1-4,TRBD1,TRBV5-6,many,TGTGCCAGCAGCCTAAGACAGGGACCAAGAGAAAAACTGTTTTTT,CASSLRQGPREKLFF
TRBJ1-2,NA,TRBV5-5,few,TGTGCCAGCAGCCCCCGTGGAGTTAACTATGGCTACACCTTC,CASSPRGVNYGYTF
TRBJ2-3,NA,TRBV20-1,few,TGCAGTGCTAGATTATCTCTCTGGAGGGGGACCACAGATACGCAGTATTTT,CSARLSLWRGTTDTQYF
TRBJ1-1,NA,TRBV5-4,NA,TGTGCCAGCAGCTTTACACCGAACACTGAAGCTTTCTTT,CASSFTPNTEAFF
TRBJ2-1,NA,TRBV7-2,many,TGTGCCAGCAGCCTTTCGCGGGGCAGAGATGAGCAGTTCTTC,CASSLSRGRDEQFF
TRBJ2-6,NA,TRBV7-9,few,TGTGCCAGCAGCTTTAATCTTGCTGGGGCCAACGTCCTGACTTTC,CASSFNLAGANVLTF
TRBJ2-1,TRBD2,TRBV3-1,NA,TGTGCCAGCAGTGACCCGGGGGGAACGCTCTTC,CASSDPGGTLF
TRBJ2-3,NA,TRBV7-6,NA,TGTGCCAGCAGCCAGACTCGCGGCACAGATACGCAGTATTTT,CASSQTRGTDTQYF
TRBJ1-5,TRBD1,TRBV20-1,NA,TGCAGTGCTAGCTCGGGACAGCTCGGCAATCAGCCCCAGCATTTT,CSASSGQLGNQPQHF
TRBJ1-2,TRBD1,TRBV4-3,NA,TGCGCCAGCAGCCAAGATCAGGGGGCGGGTGGCTACACCTTC,CASSQDQGAGGYTF
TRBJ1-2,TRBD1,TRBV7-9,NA,TGTGCCAGCAGCCAACCGCGACAGGGCTCGGGCTATGGCTACACCTTC,CASSQPRQGSGYGYTF
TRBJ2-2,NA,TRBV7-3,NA,TGTGCCAGCAGCTTATTAGGGGGGAATACCGGGGAGCTGTTTTTT,CASSLLGGNTGELFF
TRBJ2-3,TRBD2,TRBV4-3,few,TGCGCCAGCAGCCAAGATACCAGCGGGGGGGCCATGGATACGCAGTATTTT,CASSQDTSGGAMDTQYF
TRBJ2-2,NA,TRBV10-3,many,TGTGCCATCACCGCGGGGACAGATACGAACACCGGGGAGCTGTTTTTT,CAITAGTDTNTGELFF
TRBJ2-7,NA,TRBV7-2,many,TGTGCCAGCAGCTTAGGAGTTTCCTACGAGCAGTACTTC,CASSLGVSYEQYF
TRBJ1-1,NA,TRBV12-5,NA,TGTGCTAGTGGTTTGGACACTGAAGCTTTCTTT,CASGLDTEAFF
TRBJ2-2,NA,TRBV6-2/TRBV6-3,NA,TGTGCCAGCAGATCTCCTCATGACTACACCGGGGAGCTGTTTTTT,CASRSPHDYTGELFF
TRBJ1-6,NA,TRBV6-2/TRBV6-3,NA,TGTGCCAGCAGTACGACAGAAAGAAATTCACCCCTCCACTTT,CASSTTERNSPLHF